The 31 T cell receptor beta chains in this list originate from one sample, sequenced in a study of Tregs in tolerant kidney transplant recipients. The nonmyeloablative bone marrow transplants came from related graft donors, with transient mixed chimerism. Repertoires were generated with immunoSEQ multiplex PCR, while TCRdb's copy carries only in-frame clones and drops some. The table includes about 81,000 clones, over 75% detected once. The source material was CD4+ T cells from blood (PBMCs), sampled 24 months after the transplant. All receptors derive from a human patient who received a combined kidney and bone marrow transplant. Some T cells may originate from the graft donor.

This rearrangement joins TRBV6-5 to TRBJ2-3; TRBD2 aligns across 9 bases. The CDR3 sequence is 14 residues long. V trimming: 5 bases; J trimming: 5 bases; junction bases outside the gene matches: 5. The germline V gene has CDR1 MNHEY and CDR2 SVGAGI. In DNA form, the CDR3 reads TGTGCCAGCAGTCGCGGGGGGGCGGAAGATACGCAGTATTTT. Translation gives CASSRGGAEDTQYF.

The chain couples TRBV6-6 to TRBJ2-7; weak D call: TRBD2 (7 bases). V lost 6 bases and J 2 bases, leaving 17 bases between the germline ends. This CDR3 contains 15 residues. The V gene's germline CDR1 is MNHNY and CDR2 SVGAGI (reference sequence). CDR3 sequence: CASSLVGGAAYEQYF. The CDR3 coding sequence is TGTGCCAGCAGCCTTGTTGGGGGGGCGGCCTACGAGCAGTACTTC.

V gene TRBV18 combines with J gene TRBJ2-1, with TRBD2 identical over 14 bases. V lost 5 bases, J lost 9 bases, and 18 bases stayed unmatched. In germline, CDR1 is KGHSH, CDR2 LQKENI. This CDR3 is built from 19 residues. The chain's CDR3 is CASSSYDSGLAGVIGEQFF. In nucleotides, the CDR3 is TGTGCCAGCTCATCATACGATTCGGGACTAGCGGGAGTAATCGGTGAGCAGTTCTTC.

Here the CDR3 DNA reads TGTGCCAGTAGTATCGGGACTAGTAAGGATACGCAGTATTTT. Its translation: CASSIGTSKDTQYF. The V and J genes are TRBV19 and TRBJ2-3; 8 nucleotides line up with TRBD2. The germline V gene has CDR1 LNHDA and CDR2 SQIVND (reference sequence). After removal of 3 bases from V and 6 bases from J, the junction contained 5 bases not matched to a gene. The length of the CDR3 is 14 residues.

This clone occurred once. V usage is TRBV9 and J usage is TRBJ2-2, with D possibly matching TRBD2 (5 bases). Per the germline V gene, CDR1 is SGDLS and CDR2 is YYNGEE. V dropped 0 bases and J dropped 6 bases, with 15 bases sitting between them. The CDR3 is 16 residues long. CDR3 amino acids: CASSVALYGSAGELFF. The CDR3 DNA reads TGTGCCAGCAGCGTAGCTCTTTACGGTAGCGCCGGGGAGCTGTTTTTT.

The chain carries TRBV5-6 and TRBJ2-5; D is perhaps TRBD2 (6 bases). Trimming cost V 0 bases and J 3 bases, with 15 bases left between them. The CDR3 is made up of 16 amino acids. In germline, CDR1 is SGHDT, CDR2 YYEEEE. The CDR3 loop is CASSLGGGTWEETQYF. In nucleotides, the CDR3 is TGTGCCAGCAGCTTGGGGGGCGGGACTTGGGAAGAGACCCAGTACTTC.

The rearrangement joins TRBV4-1 to TRBJ1-2; D possibly corresponds to TRBD1 (5 bases). This CDR3 has 17 residues. CDR1 MGHRA and CDR2 YSYEKL come from the germline V gene. V lost 4 bases and J lost 5, with 23 bases in between. The CDR3 DNA reads as TGCGCCAGCAGCCCGAGTTTTGTAGGGGCCCTTCTTTATGGCTACACCTTC. Translated, it gives CASSPSFVGALLYGYTF.

The rearrangement uses TRBV12-5 and TRBJ2-5; 7 bases fit TRBD1. The V segment lost 6 bases and the J segment 9 bases; nucleotides outside the gene matches: 10. CDR1 and CDR2 from the germline V gene are LGHNT and FRNRAP. The CDR3 runs to 13 residues. CDR3 loop: CASGTTGVGSQYF. In DNA form, the CDR3 reads TGTGCTAGTGGCACAACAGGGGTCGGGTCCCAGTACTTC.

The chain uses TRBV6-1 and TRBJ2-1, with a weak D call TRBD2 (5 bases). This CDR3 spans 15 amino acids. V lost 4 bases, J lost 1 base, and 11 bases lay in between. Germline CDR1 MNHNS, CDR2 SASEGT. The CDR3 loop is CASSGLRGSYNEQFF. CDR3 sequence (DNA): TGTGCCAGCAGTGGCCTTCGGGGTTCCTACAATGAGCAGTTCTTC.

This sequence joins TRBV28 and TRBJ1-2; the D is unclear. Germline V CDR1 and CDR2: MDHEN, SYDVKM. The CDR3 is 13 amino acids. Trimming took 3 bases from V and 8 from J, leaving 13 bases between them. In DNA form, the CDR3 reads TGTGCCAGCAGTTTTCCTTTCCCCGTAGGCTACACCTTC. This sequence encodes CASSFPFPVGYTF.

V and J are TRBV4-3 and TRBJ2-1; 9 bases are shared with TRBD2. Germline V CDR1 and CDR2: LGHNA, YSLEER. V lost 0 bases and J lost 3; bases outside the gene matches: 6. The CDR3 extends over 17 amino acids. The CDR3 bases are TGCGCCAGCAGCCAAGAGGCGGGAGGGGCTTACTACAATGAGCAGTTCTTC. Translated: CASSQEAGGAYYNEQFF.

CDR3 bases: TGTGCCATCAGTGGGGTAGCGGGGGGCTCTAGCACAGATACGCAGTATTTT. Its translation is CAISGVAGGSSTDTQYF. The chain joins TRBV10-3 to TRBJ2-3, with 10 bases aligning to TRBD2. The CDR3 consists of 17 residues. V shed 4 bases and J 0 bases; nucleotides not matched to a gene: 7. Germline V lookup: CDR1 ENHRY, CDR2 SYGVKD.

The chain couples TRBV7-6 to TRBJ2-1; D gene unclear. Between the trimmed V and J ends, which lost 3 bases and 7 bases, there was a span of 7 bases. Germline CDR1 reads SGHVS; CDR2 reads FNYEAQ. The CDR3 loop spans 12 amino acids. The CDR3 sequence: CASSLTGNEQFF. Written as DNA, the CDR3 is TGTGCCAGCAGCTTGACCGGGAATGAGCAGTTCTTC.

The rearrangement joins TRBV7-3 to TRBJ2-2, with D tentatively TRBD2 (5 bases). This CDR3 spans 17 amino acids. V lost 5 bases and J 0 bases, leaving 16 bases between the germline ends. Looked up from germline, CDR1 is SGHTA and CDR2 is FQGTGA. The CDR3 DNA sequence: TGTGCCAGCAGCCCCTTAGGGAGTGGGGCGAACACCGGGGAGCTGTTTTTT. Translation gives CASSPLGSGANTGELFF.

This chain's CDR3 is CASSSRGGTDTQYF. As DNA, the CDR3 is TGTGCCAGCAGCTCACGGGGGGGCACAGATACGCAGTATTTT. The chain carries TRBV7-2 and TRBJ2-3; 7 nucleotides agree with TRBD2. The germline gives CDR1 SGHTA, CDR2 FQGNSA. This CDR3 is 14 amino acids long. After removal of 4 bases from V and 1 base from J, the junction contained 2 bases not matched to a gene.

This clone was seen once. CDR3 loop: CASKTKVVYAGGSPGELFF. CDR3 nucleotide sequence: TGTGCCAGCAAAACAAAGGTGGTATACGCGGGAGGCTCCCCCGGGGAGCTGTTTTTT. The chain recombines TRBV27 with TRBJ2-2; 8 bases align to TRBD2. The CDR3 covers 19 residues. Germline assignment: CDR1 MNHEY and CDR2 SMNVEV (reference sequence). Germline trimming cut 7 bases from V and 6 bases from J; bases unmatched to any gene: 22.

This sequence joins TRBV4-2 and TRBJ2-5; the match to TRBD2 covers 8 bases. CDR1 is LGHNA, CDR2 YNFKEQ, per germline. V gave up 4 bases and J gave up 5 bases; unmatched junction bases: 12. This CDR3 contains 16 residues. CDR3 DNA: TGTGCCAGCAGCCGAGAAGTAAGACGGGGGGGGGAGACCCAGTACTTC. Protein sequence: CASSREVRRGGETQYF.

The chain combines TRBV2 with TRBJ1-2, with D unclear. Deletions cut 6 bases from V and 4 bases from J, with 12 bases between. The CDR3 runs 13 residues. Germline CDR1 SNHLY, CDR2 FYNNEI. CDR3 DNA: TGTGCCAGCAGCCTCTTTAACTTCTATGGCTACACCTTC. It encodes CASSLFNFYGYTF.

The V gene is TRBV29-1, the J gene TRBJ2-2; perhaps TRBD1 as D (6 bases). CDR3 size: 16 residues. Trimming pared 0 bases from V and 2 bases from J, leaving 13 bases between. The germline gives CDR1 SQVTM, CDR2 ANQGSEA. As DNA, the CDR3 is TGCAGCGTTGAAGACACAGGGCCAATTAACACCGGGGAGCTGTTTTTT. Protein sequence: CSVEDTGPINTGELFF.

The V and J genes are TRBV7-2 and TRBJ2-7; D not certain. The CDR3 runs 14 residues. Germline V gene sequence: CDR1 SGHTA, CDR2 FQGNSA. The V and J ends lost 1 base and 2 bases respectively, with 9 bases between them. CDR3 nucleotides: TGTGCCAGCAGCTTAGTAACTACCACCTACGAGCAGTACTTC. Protein sequence: CASSLVTTTYEQYF.

This sequence joins TRBV5-1 and TRBJ1-2; TRBD1 matches 11 bases. The germline V gene has CDR1 SGHRS and CDR2 YFSETQ. The CDR3 has 14 amino acids. Trimming cost V 3 bases and J 8 bases; bases outside gene matches: 6. The CDR3 DNA sequence: TGCGCCAGCAGCTCAGGACAGGGGGCTAGGGGCTACACCTTC. Translation gives CASSSGQGARGYTF.

This chain uses TRBV29-1 with TRBJ2-1; 8 bases map to TRBD2. There are 15 residues in the CDR3. V lost 4 bases to trimming and J lost 5 bases; unmatched junction nucleotides: 10. The germline V gene encodes CDR1 SQVTM and CDR2 ANQGSEA. The CDR3: CSVGGEASGHNEQFF. CDR3 nucleotides: TGCAGCGTTGGTGGGGAGGCTAGCGGGCACAATGAGCAGTTCTTC.

This CDR3 reads CASGVDRESEQYF. The CDR3 region has the DNA TGTGCTAGTGGTGTTGACAGGGAGAGCGAGCAGTACTTC. V usage is TRBV12-5 and J usage is TRBJ2-7; TRBD1 agrees at 7 bases. V shed 5 bases and J 6 bases; nucleotides not matched to a gene: 7. The CDR3 runs 13 residues. CDR1 and CDR2 from the germline V gene are LGHNT and FRNRAP. The full variable domain, its missing parts supplied by reference TRBV12-5 and TRBJ2-7, is DARVTQTPRHKVTEMGQEVTMRCQPILGHNTVFWYRQTMMQGLELLAYFRNRAPLDDSGMPKDRFSAEMPDATLATLKIQPSEPRDSAVYFCASGVDRESEQYFGPGTRLTVT.

This clone was observed a few times. The chain is built from TRBV7-9 and TRBJ1-3, with D maybe TRBD1 (6 bases). The CDR3 is 17 residues long. Germline V gene lookup returns CDR1 SEHNR and CDR2 FQNEAQ (reference sequence). V was pared by 5 bases and J by 0 bases, with 17 bases between. The CDR3 bases are TGTGCCAGCAGCCCCAGGGGCGTCGCGAGCTCTGGAAACACCATATATTTT. This encodes CASSPRGVASSGNTIYF.

V is TRBV4-1 and J is TRBJ1-5; 9 bases map to TRBD1. This CDR3 comprises 18 residues. CDR1 and CDR2 from the germline V gene are MGHRA and YSYEKL. With V trimmed by 3 bases and J by 4 bases, 13 bases remained unmatched. The DNA for the CDR3 is TGCGCCAGCAGCCACACCATAGGGGGGACAGGGCTTAATCAGCCCCAGCATTTT. As protein: CASSHTIGGTGLNQPQHF.

The chain links TRBV29-1 to TRBJ2-5; TRBD2 aligns across 9 bases. The V gene end was trimmed by 6 bases and the J gene end by 6 bases; junction bases not matched to a gene: 5. CDR3 length equals 12 residues. Germline V lookup: CDR1 SQVTM, CDR2 ANQGSEA. CDR3: CSVKAGGKTQYF. The CDR3, as DNA: TGCAGCGTAAAAGCGGGAGGAAAGACCCAGTACTTC.

This rearrangement joins TRBV11-2 to TRBJ2-7, with a weak D call TRBD2 (6 bases). V lost 1 base and J lost 3, with 10 bases in between. CDR3 length: 14 residues. CDR1 and CDR2 from the germline V gene are SGHAT and FQNNGV. The CDR3 region is CASSLVGRLYEQYF. The CDR3 bases are TGTGCCAGCAGCTTAGTAGGGAGGCTCTACGAGCAGTACTTC.

The V call is TRBV19, the J call TRBJ1-2; 10 nucleotides agree with TRBD1. This CDR3 is built from 15 residues. V gave up 10 bases and J gave up 1 base; unmatched junction bases: 9. CDR1 and CDR2 (germline): LNHDA, SQIVND (reference sequence). CDR3 bases: TGTGCCATATGGGGACAGGGGCCACTTAACTATGGCTACACCTTC. It translates to CAIWGQGPLNYGYTF.

This chain uses TRBV5-1 with TRBJ2-2; 8 nucleotides align to TRBD1. The CDR3 loop spans 16 amino acids. The trim removed 0 bases at V and 7 bases at J, leaving 8 bases unmatched. The germline V gene encodes CDR1 SGHRS and CDR2 YFSETQ. Written as DNA, the CDR3 is TGCGCCAGCAGCTTGGACCTAATACAGGGGGACGGGGAGCTGTTTTTT. This codes for CASSLDLIQGDGELFF.

This clone was seen a single time. The rearrangement uses TRBV7-2 and TRBJ2-7; D unclear. With 5 bases removed from V and 1 base from J, the gap between germline ends came to 3 bases. The CDR3 length is 11 residues. CDR1 SGHTA and CDR2 FQGNSA come from the germline V gene. The CDR3 loop is CASSESYEQYF. The CDR3 nucleotides are TGTGCCAGCAGCGAGTCCTACGAGCAGTACTTC.

V usage is TRBV21-1 and J usage is TRBJ2-5; TRBD2, the table's D call, lacks a check against the DNA. Judging by the DNA end, TRBJ2-7 fits better; the J call may be wrong. TRBV21-1 is shown as a pseudogene. This CDR3 region has 14 residues. CDR3 bases: TGTGCCAGCAGCAAGGGCGGGAGGAAGTACGAGCAGTACTTC. Translating it yields CASSKGGRKYEQYF.